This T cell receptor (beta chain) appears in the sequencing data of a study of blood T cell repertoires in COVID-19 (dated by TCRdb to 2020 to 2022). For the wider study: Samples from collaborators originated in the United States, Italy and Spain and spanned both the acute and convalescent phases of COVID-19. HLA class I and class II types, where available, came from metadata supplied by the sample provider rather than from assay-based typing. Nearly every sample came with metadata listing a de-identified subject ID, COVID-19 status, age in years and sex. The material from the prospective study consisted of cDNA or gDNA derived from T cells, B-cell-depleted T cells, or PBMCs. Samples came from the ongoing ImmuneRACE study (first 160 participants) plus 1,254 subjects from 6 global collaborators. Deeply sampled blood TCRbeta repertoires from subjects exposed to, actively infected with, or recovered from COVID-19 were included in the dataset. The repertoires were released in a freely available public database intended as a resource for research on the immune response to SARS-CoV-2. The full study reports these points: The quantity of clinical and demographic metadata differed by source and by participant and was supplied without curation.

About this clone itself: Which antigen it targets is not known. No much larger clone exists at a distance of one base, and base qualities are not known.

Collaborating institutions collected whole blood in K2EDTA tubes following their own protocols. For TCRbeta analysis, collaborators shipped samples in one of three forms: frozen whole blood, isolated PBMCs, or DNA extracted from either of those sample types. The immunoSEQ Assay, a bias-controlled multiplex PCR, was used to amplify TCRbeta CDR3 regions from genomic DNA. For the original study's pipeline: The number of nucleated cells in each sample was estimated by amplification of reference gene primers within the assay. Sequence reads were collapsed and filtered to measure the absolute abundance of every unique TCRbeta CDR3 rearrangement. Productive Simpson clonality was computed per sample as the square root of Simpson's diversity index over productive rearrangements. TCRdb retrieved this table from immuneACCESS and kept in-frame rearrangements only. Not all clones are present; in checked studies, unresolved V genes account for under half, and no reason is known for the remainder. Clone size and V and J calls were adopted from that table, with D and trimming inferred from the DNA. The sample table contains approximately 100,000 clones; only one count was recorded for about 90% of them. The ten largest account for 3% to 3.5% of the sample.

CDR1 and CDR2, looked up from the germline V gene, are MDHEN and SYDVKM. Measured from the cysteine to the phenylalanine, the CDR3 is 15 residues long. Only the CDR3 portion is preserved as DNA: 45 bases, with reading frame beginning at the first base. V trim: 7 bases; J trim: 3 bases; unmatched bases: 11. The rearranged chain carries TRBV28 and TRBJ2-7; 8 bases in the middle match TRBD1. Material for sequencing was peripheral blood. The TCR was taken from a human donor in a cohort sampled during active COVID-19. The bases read TGTGCCAGCACCCTTAACCGGGACAGGTACTACGAGCAGTACTTC. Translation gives CASTLNRDRYYEQYF.